These 2 T cell receptor beta chains originate from one sample sequenced in a study of cytotoxic CD8 clonotypes in ibrutinib-treated CLL. Profiled with immunoSEQ multiplex PCR; TCRdb holds only in-frame clones, not every one. The sample contains approximately 150,000 clones, around three quarters of which appear only once. The sample was PBMCs, taken after 12 months of ibrutinib treatment. These receptors were collected from a human donor with chronic lymphocytic leukemia.

This sequence joins TRBV29-1 and TRBJ2-7; D is perhaps TRBD1 (6 bases). The germline gives CDR1 SQVTM, CDR2 ANQGSEA. V was pared by 5 bases and J by 4 bases, with 15 bases between. CDR3 length: 13 residues. In nucleotides, the CDR3 is TGCAGCGTTTATCCCGGGACACCTTACGAGCAGTACTTC. Amino acids: CSVYPGTPYEQYF.

This clone was observed a handful of times. This chain connects TRBV5-6 to TRBJ1-1; weak D call: TRBD1 (5 bases). The germline gives CDR1 SGHDT, CDR2 YYEEEE. The CDR3 is 12 residues long. V was cut by 1 base and J by 11 bases, with 12 bases left in between. CDR3: CASSLRGFGAFF. Written as DNA, the CDR3 is TGTGCCAGCAGCTTGAGGGGATTCGGGGCTTTCTTT. Full variable domain (missing parts from reference TRBV5-6 and TRBJ1-1): DAGVTQSPTHLIKTRGQQVTLRCSPKSGHDTVSWYQQALGQGPQFIFQYYEEEERQRGNFPDRFSGHQFPNYSSELNVNALLLGDSALYLCASSLRGFGAFFGQGTRLTVV.